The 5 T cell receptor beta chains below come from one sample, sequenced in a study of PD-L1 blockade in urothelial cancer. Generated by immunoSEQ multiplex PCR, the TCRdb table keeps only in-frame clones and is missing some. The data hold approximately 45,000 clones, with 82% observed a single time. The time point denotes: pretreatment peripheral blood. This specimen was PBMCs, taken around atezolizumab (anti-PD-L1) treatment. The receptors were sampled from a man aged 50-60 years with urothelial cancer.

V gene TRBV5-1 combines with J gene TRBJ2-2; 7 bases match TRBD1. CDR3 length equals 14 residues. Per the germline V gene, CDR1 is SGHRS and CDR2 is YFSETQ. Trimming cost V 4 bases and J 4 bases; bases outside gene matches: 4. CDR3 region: CASSEGAGTGELFF. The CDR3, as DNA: TGCGCCAGCAGCGAGGGGGCGGGCACCGGGGAGCTGTTTTTT. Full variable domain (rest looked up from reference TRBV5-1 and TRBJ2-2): KAGVTQTPRYLIKTRGQQVTLSCSPISGHRSVSWYQQTPGQGLQFLFEYFSETQRNKGNFPGRFSGRQFSNSRSEMNVSTLELGDSALYLCASSEGAGTGELFFGEGSRLTVL.

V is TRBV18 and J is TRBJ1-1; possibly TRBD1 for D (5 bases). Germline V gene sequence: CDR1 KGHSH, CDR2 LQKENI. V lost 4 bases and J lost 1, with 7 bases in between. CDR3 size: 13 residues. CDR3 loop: CASSLGGNTEAFF. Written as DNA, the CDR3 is TGTGCCAGCTCACTGGGGGGGAACACTGAAGCTTTCTTT.

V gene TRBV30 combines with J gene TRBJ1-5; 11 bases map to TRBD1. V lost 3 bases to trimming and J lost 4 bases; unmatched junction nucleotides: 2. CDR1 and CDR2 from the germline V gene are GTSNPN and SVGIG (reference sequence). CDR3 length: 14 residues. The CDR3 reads CAWRGQGANQPQHF. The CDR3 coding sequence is TGTGCCTGGAGAGGACAGGGGGCAAATCAGCCCCAGCATTTT.

CDR3 coding DNA: TGTGCCAGCAGTGAGGACAGGTTCTACACCTTC. Protein sequence: CASSEDRFYTF. V and J are TRBV6-1 and TRBJ1-2; 7 bases line up with TRBD1. The length of the CDR3 is 11 residues. The germline V gene has CDR1 MNHNS and CDR2 SASEGT. V gave up 3 bases and J gave up 10 bases; unmatched junction bases: 2.

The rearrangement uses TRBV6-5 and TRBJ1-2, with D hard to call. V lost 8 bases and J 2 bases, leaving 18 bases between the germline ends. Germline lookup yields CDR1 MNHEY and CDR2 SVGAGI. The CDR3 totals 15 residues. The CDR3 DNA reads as TGTGCCAGCCACTACACTCTTAGCGGAAACTATGGCTACACCTTC. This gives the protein CASHYTLSGNYGYTF.